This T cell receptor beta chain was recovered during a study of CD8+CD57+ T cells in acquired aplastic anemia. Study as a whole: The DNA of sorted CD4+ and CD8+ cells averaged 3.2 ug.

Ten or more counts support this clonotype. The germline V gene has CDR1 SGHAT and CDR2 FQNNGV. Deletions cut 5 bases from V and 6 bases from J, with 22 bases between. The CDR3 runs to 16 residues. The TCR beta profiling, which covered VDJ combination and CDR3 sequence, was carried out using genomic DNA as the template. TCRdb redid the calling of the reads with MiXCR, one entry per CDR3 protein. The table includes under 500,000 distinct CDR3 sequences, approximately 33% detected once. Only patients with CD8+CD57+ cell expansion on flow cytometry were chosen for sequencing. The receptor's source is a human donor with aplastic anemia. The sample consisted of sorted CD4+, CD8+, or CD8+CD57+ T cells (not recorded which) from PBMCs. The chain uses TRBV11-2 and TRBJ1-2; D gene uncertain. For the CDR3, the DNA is TGTGCCAGCAGCGACCCAAGGCGGACGGGCGCGAATGGCTACACCTTC. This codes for CASSDPRRTGANGYTF.